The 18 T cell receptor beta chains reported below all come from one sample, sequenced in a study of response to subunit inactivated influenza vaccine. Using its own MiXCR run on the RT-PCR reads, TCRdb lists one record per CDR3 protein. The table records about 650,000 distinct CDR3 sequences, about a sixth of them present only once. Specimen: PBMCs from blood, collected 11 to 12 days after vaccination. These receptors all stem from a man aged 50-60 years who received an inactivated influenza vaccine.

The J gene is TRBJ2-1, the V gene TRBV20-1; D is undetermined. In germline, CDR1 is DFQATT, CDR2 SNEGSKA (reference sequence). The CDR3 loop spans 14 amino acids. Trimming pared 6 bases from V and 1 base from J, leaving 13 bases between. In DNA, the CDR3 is TGCAGTGCGGGAAGGGTTGAGTCCTACAATGAGCAGTTCTTC. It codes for CSAGRVESYNEQFF.

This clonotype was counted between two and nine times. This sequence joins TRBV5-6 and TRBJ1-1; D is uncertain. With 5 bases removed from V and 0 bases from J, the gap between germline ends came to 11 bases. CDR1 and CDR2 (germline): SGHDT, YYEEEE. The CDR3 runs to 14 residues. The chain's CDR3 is CASSPVELNTEAFF. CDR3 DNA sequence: TGTGCCAGCAGTCCAGTAGAACTGAACACTGAAGCTTTCTTT.

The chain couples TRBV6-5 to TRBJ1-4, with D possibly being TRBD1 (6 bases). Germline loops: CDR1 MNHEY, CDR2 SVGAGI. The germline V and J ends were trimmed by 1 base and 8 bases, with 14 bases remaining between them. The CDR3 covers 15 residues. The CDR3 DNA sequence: TGTGCCAGCAGTTACTGGGGGCCGGGACGAGAAAAACTGTTTTTT. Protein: CASSYWGPGREKLFF.

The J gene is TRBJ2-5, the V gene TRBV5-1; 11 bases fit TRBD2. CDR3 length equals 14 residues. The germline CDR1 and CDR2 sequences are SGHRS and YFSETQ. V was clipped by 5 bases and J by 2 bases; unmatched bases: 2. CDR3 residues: CASRGLAVQETQYF. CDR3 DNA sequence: TGCGCCAGCAGGGGACTAGCGGTACAAGAGACCCAGTACTTC. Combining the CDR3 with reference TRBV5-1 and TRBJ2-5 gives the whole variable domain KAGVTQTPRYLIKTRGQQVTLSCSPISGHRSVSWYQQTPGQGLQFLFEYFSETQRNKGNFPGRFSGRQFSNSRSEMNVSTLELGDSALYLCASRGLAVQETQYFGPGTRLLVL.

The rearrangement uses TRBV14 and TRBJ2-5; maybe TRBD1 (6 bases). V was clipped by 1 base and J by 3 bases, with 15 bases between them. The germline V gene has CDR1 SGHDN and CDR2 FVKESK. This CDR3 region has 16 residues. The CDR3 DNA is TGTGCCAGCAGCCAAGGTTATTTCGCAGGGGAAGAGACCCAGTACTTC. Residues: CASSQGYFAGEETQYF.

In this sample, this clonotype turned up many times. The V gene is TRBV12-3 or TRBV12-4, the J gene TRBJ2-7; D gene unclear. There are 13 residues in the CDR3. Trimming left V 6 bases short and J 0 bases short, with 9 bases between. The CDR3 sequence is CASSFRSSYEQYF. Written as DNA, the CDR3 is TGTGCCAGCAGCTTTCGTTCCTCCTACGAGCAGTACTTC.

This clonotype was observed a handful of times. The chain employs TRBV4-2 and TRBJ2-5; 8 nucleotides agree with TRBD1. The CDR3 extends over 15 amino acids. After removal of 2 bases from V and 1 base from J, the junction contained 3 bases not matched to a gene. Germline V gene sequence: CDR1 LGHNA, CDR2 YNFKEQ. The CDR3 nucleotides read TGTGCCAGCAGCCAACCCCAGGGGGCCCAAGAGACCCAGTACTTC. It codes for CASSQPQGAQETQYF.

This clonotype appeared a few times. The DNA for the CDR3 is TGTGCCAGCAGGAGGACAGGGGGCCGCACTGAAGCTTTCTTT. It yields the protein CASRRTGGRTEAFF. The chain uses TRBV12-3 or TRBV12-4 and TRBJ1-1, with 11 bases fitting TRBD1. V dropped 6 bases and J dropped 4; count of bases not matched to a gene: 4. This CDR3 region has 14 residues.

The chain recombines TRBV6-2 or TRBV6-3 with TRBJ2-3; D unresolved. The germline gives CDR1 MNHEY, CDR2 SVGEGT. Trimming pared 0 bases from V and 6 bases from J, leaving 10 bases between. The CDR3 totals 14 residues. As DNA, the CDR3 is TGTGCCAGCAGTTACTCGGACGGCAGGGATACGCAGTATTTT. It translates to CASSYSDGRDTQYF.

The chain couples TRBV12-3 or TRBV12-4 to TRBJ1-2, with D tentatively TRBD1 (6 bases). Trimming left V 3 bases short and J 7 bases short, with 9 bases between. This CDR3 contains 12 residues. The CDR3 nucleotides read TGTGCCAGCAGTTTGCTACAGGGTGGCTACACCTTC. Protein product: CASSLLQGGYTF.

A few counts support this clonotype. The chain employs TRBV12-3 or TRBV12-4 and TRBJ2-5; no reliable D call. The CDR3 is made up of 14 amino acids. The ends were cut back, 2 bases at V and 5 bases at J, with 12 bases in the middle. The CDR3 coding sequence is TGTGCCAGCAGTTTAATGGCGATGAGGGAGACCCAGTACTTC. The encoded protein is CASSLMAMRETQYF.

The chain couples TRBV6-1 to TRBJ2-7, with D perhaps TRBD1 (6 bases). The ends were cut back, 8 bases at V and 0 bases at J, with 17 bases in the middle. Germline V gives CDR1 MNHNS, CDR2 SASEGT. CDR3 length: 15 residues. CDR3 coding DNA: TGTGCCAGCCGGAAGGGGGAGATGAGCTCCTACGAGCAGTACTTC. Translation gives CASRKGEMSSYEQYF.

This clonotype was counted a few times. The CDR3 bases are TGTGCCAGCAGTAGGGGGTTAGTCACTGAAGCTTTCTTT. Translation: CASSRGLVTEAFF. The V gene is TRBV7-2, the J gene TRBJ1-1, with a tentative D call TRBD1 (6 bases). V dropped 6 bases and J dropped 4 bases, with 12 bases sitting between them. The germline V gene encodes CDR1 SGHTA and CDR2 FQGNSA. This CDR3 region has 13 residues.

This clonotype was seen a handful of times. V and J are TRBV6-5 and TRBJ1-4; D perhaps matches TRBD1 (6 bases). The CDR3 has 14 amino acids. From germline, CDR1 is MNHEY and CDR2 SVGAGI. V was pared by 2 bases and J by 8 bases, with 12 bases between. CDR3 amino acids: CASSYIGGGEKLFF. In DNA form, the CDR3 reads TGTGCCAGCAGTTACATCGGGGGCGGCGAAAAACTGTTTTTT.

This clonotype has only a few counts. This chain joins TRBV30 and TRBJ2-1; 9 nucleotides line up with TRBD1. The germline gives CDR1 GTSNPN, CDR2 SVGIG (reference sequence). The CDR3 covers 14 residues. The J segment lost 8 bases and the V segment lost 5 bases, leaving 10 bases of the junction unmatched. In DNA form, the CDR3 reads TGTGCCTGGGCGGACGCACAGGGGGCTTATGAGCAGTTCTTC. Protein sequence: CAWADAQGAYEQFF.

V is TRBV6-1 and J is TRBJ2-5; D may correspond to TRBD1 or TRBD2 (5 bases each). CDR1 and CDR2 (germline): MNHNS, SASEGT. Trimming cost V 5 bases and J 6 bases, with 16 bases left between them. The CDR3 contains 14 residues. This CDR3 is CASSRDVFLKTQYF. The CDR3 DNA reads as TGTGCCAGCAGTAGGGACGTTTTTTTGAAGACCCAGTACTTC.

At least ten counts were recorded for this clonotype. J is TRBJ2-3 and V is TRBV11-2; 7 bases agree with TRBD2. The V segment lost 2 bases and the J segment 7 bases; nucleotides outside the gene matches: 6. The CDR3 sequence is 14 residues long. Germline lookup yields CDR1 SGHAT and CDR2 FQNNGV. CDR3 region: CASSLTRGGYTQYF. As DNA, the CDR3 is TGTGCCAGCAGCTTAACTCGCGGGGGTTATACGCAGTATTTT.

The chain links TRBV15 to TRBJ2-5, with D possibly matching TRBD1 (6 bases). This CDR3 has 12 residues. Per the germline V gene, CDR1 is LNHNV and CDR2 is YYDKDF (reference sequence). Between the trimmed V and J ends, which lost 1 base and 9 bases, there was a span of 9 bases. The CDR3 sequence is CATSRGQEAQYF. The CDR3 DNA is TGTGCCACCAGCAGAGGACAGGAGGCCCAGTACTTC.